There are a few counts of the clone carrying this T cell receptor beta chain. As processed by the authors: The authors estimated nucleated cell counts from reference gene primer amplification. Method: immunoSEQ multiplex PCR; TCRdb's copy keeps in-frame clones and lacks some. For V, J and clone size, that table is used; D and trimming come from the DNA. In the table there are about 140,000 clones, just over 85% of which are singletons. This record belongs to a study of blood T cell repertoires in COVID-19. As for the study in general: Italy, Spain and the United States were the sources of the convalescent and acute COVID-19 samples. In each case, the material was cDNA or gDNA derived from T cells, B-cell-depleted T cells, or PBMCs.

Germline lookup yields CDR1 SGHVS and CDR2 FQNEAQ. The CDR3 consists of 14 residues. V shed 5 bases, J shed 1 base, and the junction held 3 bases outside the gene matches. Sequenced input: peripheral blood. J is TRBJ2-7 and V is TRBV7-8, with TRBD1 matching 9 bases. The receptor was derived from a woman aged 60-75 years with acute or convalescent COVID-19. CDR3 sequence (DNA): TGTGCCAGCAGCATTGGGACAGGGTCCTACGAGCAGTACTTC. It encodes CASSIGTGSYEQYF.